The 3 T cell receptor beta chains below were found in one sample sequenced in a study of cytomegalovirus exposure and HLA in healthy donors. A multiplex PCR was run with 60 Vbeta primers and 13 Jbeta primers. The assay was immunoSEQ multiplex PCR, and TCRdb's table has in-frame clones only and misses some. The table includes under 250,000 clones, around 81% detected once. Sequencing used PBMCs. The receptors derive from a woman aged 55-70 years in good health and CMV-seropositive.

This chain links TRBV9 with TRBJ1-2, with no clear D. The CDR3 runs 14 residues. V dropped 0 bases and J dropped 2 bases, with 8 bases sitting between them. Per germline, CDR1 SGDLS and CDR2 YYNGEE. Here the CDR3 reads CASSVGPGNYGYTF. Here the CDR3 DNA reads TGTGCCAGCAGCGTAGGGCCGGGGAACTATGGCTACACCTTC.

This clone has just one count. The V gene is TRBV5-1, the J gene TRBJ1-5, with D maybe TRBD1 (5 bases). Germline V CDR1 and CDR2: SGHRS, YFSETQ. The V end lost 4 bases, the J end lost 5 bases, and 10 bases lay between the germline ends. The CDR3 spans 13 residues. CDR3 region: CASSPGGDQPQHF. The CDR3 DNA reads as TGCGCCAGCAGCCCGGGGGGGGATCAGCCCCAGCATTTT.

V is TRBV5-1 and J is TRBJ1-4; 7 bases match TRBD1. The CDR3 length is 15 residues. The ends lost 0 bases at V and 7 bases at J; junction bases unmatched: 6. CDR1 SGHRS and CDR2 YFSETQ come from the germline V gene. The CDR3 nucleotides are TGCGCCAGCAGCTTGGAGGGGGCTGGCGCTGAAAAACTGTTTTTT. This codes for CASSLEGAGAEKLFF.